One sample yielded the 4 T cell receptor beta chains listed below, sequenced in a study of blood T cell repertoires in COVID-19. The table came from immunoSEQ multiplex PCR; TCRdb's copy has only in-frame clones and leaves some out. The table has 180,000 or so clones, about 84% seen once. Sequencing was performed on PBMCs or T cells enriched from blood (not recorded which). The origin of the receptors is a woman under 40 who had recovered from COVID-19.

This CDR3 is CASSEFLDSYNEQFF. The CDR3, as DNA: TGTGCCAGCAGTGAATTTCTAGATTCCTACAATGAGCAGTTCTTC. The chain couples TRBV6-1 to TRBJ2-1; no clear D. Per the germline V gene, CDR1 is MNHNS and CDR2 is SASEGT. The CDR3 runs to 15 residues. Deletions cut 2 bases from V and 1 base from J, with 9 bases between.

The rearrangement joins TRBV11-3 to TRBJ2-1, with D unresolved. In germline, CDR1 is SGHNT, CDR2 YENEEA. V was clipped by 1 base and J by 8 bases, with 21 bases between them. The CDR3 has 17 amino acids. The CDR3 is CASSLGVDSASIDEQFF. The DNA for the CDR3 is TGTGCCAGCAGCTTAGGAGTTGATTCGGCTAGTATCGATGAGCAGTTCTTC.

The chain is built from TRBV5-1 and TRBJ1-1; TRBD1 aligns across 9 bases. CDR1 SGHRS and CDR2 YFSETQ come from the germline V gene. Trimming took 4 bases from V and 5 from J; bases not matched to a gene: 6. There are 14 residues in the CDR3. CDR3 bases: TGCGCCAGCAGCGAGGGACAGGGTGGAACTGAAGCTTTCTTT. Translating it yields CASSEGQGGTEAFF.

The rearrangement links TRBV9 to TRBJ1-1, with 9 nucleotides matching TRBD1. Germline V gives CDR1 SGDLS, CDR2 YYNGEE. The trim removed 3 bases at V and 7 bases at J, leaving 7 bases unmatched. The CDR3 extends over 14 amino acids. Here the CDR3 reads CASSERTGADEAFF. DNA for the CDR3: TGTGCCAGCAGCGAGCGGACAGGGGCGGATGAAGCTTTCTTT.